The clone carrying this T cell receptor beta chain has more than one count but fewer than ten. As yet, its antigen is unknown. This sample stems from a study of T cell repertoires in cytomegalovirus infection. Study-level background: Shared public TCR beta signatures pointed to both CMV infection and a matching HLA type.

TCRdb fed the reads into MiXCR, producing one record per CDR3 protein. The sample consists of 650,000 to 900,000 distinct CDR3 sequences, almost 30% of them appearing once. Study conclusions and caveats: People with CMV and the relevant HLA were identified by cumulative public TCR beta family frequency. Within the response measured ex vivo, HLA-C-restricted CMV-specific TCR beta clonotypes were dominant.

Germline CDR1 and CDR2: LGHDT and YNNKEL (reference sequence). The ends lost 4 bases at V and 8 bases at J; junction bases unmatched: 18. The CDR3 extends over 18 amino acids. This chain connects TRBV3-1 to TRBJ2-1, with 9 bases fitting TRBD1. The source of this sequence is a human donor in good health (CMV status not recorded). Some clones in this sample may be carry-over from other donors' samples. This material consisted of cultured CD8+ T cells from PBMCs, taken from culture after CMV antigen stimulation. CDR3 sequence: CASSPRGRRMTGGDEQFF. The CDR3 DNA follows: TGTGCCAGCAGCCCACGCGGCCGTAGGATGACAGGGGGTGATGAGCAGTTCTTC.